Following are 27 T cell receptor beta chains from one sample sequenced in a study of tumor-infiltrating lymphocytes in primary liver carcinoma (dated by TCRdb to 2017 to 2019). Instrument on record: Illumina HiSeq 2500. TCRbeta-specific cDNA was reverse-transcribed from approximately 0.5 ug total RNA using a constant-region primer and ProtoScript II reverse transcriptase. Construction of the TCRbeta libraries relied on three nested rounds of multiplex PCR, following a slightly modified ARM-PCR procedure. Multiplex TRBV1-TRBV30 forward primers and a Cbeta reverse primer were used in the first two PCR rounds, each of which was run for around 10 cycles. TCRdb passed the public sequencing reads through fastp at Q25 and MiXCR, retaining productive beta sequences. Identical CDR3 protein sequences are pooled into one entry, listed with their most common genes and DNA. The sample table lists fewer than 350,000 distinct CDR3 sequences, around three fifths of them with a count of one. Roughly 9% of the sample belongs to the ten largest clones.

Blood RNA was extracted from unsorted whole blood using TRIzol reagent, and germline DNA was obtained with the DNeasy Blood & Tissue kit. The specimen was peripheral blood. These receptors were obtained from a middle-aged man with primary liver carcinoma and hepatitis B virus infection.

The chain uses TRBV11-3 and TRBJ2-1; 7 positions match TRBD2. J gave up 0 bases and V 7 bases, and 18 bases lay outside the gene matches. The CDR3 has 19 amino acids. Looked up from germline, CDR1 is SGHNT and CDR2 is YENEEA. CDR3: CASIGGIAGPISSYNEQFF. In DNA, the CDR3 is TGTGCCAGCATAGGTGGAATAGCGGGTCCTATTAGCTCCTACAATGAGCAGTTCTTC.

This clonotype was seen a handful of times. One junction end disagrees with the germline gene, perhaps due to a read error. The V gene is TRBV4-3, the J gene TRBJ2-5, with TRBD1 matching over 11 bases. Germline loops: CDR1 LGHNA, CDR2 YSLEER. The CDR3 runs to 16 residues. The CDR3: CAGSQEGTGGVETQYF. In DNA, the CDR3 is TGTGCCGGCAGCCAAGAAGGGACAGGGGGAGTGGAGACCCAGTACTTC.

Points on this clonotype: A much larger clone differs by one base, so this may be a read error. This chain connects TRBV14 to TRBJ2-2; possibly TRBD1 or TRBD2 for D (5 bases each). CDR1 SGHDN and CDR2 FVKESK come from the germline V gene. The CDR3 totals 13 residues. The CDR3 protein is CASSRQITGELIF. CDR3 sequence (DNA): TGTGCCAGCAGCCGACAGATCACCGGGGAGCTGATTTTT.

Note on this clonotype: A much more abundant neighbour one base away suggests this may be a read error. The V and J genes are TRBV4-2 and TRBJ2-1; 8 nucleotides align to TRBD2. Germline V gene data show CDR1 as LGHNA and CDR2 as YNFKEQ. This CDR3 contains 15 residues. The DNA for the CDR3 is TGTGCCAGCAGCCAAACGGGGGGGTCCTACAATGAGCAGTTATTC. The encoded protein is CASSQTGGSYNEQLF.

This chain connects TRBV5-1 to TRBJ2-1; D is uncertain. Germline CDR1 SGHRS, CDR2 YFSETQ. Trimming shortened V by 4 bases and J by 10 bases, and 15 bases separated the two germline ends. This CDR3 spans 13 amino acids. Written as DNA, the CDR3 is TGCGCCAGCAGCCGGATGCCTGGAGAGGAGCAGTTCTTC. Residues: CASSRMPGEEQFF.

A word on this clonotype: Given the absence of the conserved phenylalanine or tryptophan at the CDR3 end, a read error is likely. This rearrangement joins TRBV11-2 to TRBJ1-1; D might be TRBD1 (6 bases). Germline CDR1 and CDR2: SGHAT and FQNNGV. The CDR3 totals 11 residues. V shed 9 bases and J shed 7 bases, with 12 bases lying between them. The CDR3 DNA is TGTGCCAGTAGCCTGGACAGTGAAGCTTTCATT. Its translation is CASSLDSEAFI.

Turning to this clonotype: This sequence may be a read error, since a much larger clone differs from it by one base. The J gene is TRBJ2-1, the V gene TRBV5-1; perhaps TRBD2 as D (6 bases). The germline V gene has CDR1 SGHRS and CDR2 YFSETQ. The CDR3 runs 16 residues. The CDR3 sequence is CASSLGGLSQYNGQFF. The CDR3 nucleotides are TGCGCCAGCAGCTTGGGGGGACTCTCCCAATACAATGGGCAGTTCTTC.

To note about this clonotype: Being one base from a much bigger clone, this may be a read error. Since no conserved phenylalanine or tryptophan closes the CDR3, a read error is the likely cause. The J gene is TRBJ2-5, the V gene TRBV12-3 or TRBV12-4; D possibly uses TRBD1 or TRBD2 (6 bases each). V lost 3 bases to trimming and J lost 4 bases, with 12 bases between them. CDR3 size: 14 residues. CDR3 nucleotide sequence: TGTGCCAGCAGTTTGGGGGGCGGGCGAGAGACCCAGTACATC. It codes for CASSLGGGRETQYI.

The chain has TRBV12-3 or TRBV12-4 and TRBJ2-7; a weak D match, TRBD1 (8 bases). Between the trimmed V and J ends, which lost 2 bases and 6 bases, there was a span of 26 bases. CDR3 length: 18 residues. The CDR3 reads CASSLRGAGGYVSREQYF. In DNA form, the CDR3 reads TGTGCCAGCAGTTTACGGGGGGCAGGGGGCTATGTGTCGCGCGAGCAGTACTTC.

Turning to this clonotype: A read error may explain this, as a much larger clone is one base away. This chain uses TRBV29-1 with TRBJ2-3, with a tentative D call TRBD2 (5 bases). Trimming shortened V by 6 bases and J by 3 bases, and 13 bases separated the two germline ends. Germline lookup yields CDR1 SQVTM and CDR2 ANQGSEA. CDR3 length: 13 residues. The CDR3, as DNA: TGCAGCGTAGGAGCGCGAGGGACAGATACGCAGTATTTT. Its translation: CSVGARGTDTQYF.

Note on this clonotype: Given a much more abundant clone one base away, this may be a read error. CDR3: CTSSYEGARNEQFF. The CDR3 DNA reads TGTACCAGCAGTTACGAGGGGGCTCGCAATGAGCAGTTCTTC. The chain has TRBV6-2 or TRBV6-3 and TRBJ2-1; 7 nucleotides match TRBD1. The CDR3 is 14 residues long. Germline V CDR1 and CDR2: MNHEY, SVGEGT.

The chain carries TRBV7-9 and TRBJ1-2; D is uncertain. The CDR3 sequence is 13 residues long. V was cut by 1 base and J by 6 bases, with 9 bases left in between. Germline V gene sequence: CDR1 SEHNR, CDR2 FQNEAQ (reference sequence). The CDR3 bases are TGTGCCAGCAGCTTAGAGGCTCACAATGGCTACACCTTC. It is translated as CASSLEAHNGYTF.

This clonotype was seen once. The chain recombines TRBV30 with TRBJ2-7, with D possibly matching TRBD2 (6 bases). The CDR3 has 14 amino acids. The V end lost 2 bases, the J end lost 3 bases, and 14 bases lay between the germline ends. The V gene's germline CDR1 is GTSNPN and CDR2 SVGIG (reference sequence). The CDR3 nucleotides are TGTGCCTGGAGTCTACTAATGGAGGGCTACGAGCAGTACTTC. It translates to CAWSLLMEGYEQYF.

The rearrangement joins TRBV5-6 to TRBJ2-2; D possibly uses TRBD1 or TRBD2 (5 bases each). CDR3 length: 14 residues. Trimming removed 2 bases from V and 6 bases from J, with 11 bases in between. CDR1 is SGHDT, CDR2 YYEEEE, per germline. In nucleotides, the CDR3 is TGTGCCAGCAGCTTTACAGGAGGTGCCGGGGAGCTGTTTTTT. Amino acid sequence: CASSFTGGAGELFF.

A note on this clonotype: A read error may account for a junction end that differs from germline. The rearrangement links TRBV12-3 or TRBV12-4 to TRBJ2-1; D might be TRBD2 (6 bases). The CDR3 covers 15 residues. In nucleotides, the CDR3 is TGTGCCAGCAGTTTCACCGGGAGTTCCTACAATGAGCAGCTCTTC. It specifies CASSFTGSSYNEQLF.

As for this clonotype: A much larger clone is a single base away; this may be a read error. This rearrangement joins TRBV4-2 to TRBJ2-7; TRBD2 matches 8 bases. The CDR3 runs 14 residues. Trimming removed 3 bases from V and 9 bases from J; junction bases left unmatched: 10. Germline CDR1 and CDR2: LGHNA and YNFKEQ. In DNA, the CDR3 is TGTGCCAGCAGCCACTCGGGAGGGCCTCGCGGGCAGTACTTC. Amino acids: CASSHSGGPRGQYF.

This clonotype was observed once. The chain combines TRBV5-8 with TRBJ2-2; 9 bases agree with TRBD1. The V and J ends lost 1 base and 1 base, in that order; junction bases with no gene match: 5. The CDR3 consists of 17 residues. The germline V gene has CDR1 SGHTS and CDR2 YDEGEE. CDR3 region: CASSLYGTGMNTGELFF. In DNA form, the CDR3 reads TGTGCCAGCAGCTTGTACGGGACAGGGATGAACACCGGGGAGCTGTTTTTT.

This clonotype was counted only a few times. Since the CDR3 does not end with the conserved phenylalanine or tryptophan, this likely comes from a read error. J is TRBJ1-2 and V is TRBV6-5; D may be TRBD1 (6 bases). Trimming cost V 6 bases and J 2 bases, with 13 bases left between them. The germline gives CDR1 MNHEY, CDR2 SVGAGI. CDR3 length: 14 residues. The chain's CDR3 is CASREGGANYGYTI. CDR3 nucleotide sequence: TGTGCCAGCAGGGAGGGGGGGGCGAACTATGGCTACACCATC.

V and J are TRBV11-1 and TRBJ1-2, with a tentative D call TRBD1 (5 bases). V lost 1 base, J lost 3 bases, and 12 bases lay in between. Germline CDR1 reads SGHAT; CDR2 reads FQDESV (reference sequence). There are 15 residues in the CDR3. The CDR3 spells CASSLVNRDDYGYTF. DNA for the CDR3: TGTGCCAGCAGCTTAGTGAATAGGGACGACTATGGCTACACCTTC.

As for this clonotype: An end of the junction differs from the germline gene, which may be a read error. The CDR3 is CASSYHNIGELFF. The CDR3 coding sequence is TGCGCCAGCAGCTACCATAACATCGGGGAGCTGTTTTTT. The chain couples TRBV4-1 to TRBJ2-2; D uncertain. The CDR3 spans 13 residues. Germline V gene sequence: CDR1 MGHRA, CDR2 YSYEKL.

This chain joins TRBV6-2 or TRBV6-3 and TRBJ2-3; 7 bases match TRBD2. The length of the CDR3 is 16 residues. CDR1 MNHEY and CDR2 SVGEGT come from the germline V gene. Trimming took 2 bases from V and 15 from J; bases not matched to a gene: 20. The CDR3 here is CASSYDPSGITDMQYF. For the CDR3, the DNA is TGTGCCAGCAGTTACGATCCTAGCGGTATCACAGATATGCAATATTTT.

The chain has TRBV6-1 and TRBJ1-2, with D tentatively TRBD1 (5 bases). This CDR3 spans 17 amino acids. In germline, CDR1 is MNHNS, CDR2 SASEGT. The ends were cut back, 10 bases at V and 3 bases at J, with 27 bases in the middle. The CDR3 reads CATEPPPGRRADYGYTF. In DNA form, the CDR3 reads TGTGCCACCGAACCCCCCCCAGGACGCAGGGCGGACTATGGCTACACCTTC.

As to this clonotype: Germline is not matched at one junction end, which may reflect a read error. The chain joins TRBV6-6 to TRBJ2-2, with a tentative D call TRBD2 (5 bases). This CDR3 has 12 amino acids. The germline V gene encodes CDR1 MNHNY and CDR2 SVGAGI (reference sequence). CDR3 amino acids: CGSSRGTGELFF. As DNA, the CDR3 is TGTGGCAGCAGTCGGGGAACCGGGGAGCTGTTTTTT.

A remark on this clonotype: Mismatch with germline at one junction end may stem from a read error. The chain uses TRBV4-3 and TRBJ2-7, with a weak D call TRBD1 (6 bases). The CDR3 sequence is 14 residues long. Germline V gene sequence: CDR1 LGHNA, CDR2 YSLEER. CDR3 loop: CANSPKDSTYEQYF. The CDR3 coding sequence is TGCGCCAACAGCCCCAAGGACAGCACCTACGAACAGTACTTC.

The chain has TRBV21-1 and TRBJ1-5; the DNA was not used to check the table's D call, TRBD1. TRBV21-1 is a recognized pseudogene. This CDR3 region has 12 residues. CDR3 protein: CASSDRGQPQHF. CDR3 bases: TGTGCCAGCAGCGACAGGGGTCAGCCCCAGCATTTT.

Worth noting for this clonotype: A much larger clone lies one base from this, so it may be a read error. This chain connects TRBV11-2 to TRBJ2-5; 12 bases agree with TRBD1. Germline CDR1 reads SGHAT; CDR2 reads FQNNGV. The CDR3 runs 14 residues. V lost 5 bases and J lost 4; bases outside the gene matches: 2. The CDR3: CASSQGQGAETQYF. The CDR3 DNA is TGTGCCAGCAGCCAGGGACAGGGGGCAGAGACCCAGTACTTC.

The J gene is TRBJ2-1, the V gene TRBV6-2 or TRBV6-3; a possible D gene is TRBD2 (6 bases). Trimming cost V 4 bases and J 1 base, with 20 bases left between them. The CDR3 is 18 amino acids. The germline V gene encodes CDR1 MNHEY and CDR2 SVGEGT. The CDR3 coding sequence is TGTGCCAGCAGTTCCCGTCTAGTGGGAGGAAGTTCCTACAATGAGCAGTTCTTC. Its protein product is CASSSRLVGGSSYNEQFF.